These 24 T cell receptor beta chains came from one sample sequenced in a study of regulatory T cells in long-lasting Graves disease. Time point indicated: persistent/refractory GD, antithyroid drugs over 5 years with positive TRAb. Extracted PBMC RNA gave rise to the TCR library. Arm-PCR of CDR3 regions with iRepertoire HTBI primers generated TCR beta libraries. One entry per CDR3 protein results from TCRdb running MiXCR on the multiplex PCR reads. The table shows about 450,000 distinct CDR3 sequences, with around a quarter occurring only once. The specimen comprised peripheral blood mononuclear cells (PBMCs), sampled when the disease was refractory, from a patient treated with antithyroid drugs. The source of these receptors is a female donor with Graves disease.

Notes on this clonotype: A much larger clone sits a single nucleotide away, making a read error possible. J is TRBJ2-5 and V is TRBV7-2; TRBD2 agrees at 11 bases. This CDR3 has 17 amino acids. CDR1 SGHTA and CDR2 FQGNSA come from the germline V gene. As DNA, the CDR3 is TGTGCCAGCAGCTTAGTCATAGCGGGAGGGCCACTGAAGACCCCGTACTTC. This gives the protein CASSLVIAGGPLKTPYF.

This clonotype was counted a few times. V usage is TRBV7-2 and J usage is TRBJ2-7, with 14 bases identical to TRBD2. Germline assignment: CDR1 SGHTA and CDR2 FQGNSA. CDR3 length: 15 residues. The J segment lost 6 bases and the V segment lost 1 base, leaving 2 bases of the junction unmatched. The CDR3 bases are TGTGCCAGCAGCTTAGGACTAGCGGGAGGGGGCGAGCAGTACTTC. Protein product: CASSLGLAGGGEQYF.

The chain is built from TRBV29-1 and TRBJ2-5; D is uncertain. The CDR3 is 11 residues long. Trimming stripped 3 bases from V and 2 bases from J, with 4 bases between. Germline assignment: CDR1 SQVTM and CDR2 ANQGSEA. The CDR3 nucleotides are TGCAGCGTTGAGGAACAAGAGACCCAGTACTTC. Translating it yields CSVEEQETQYF.

This clonotype came up a few times. The V gene is TRBV7-9, the J gene TRBJ2-7; 7 bases are a match to TRBD1. Unmatched junction bases numbered 10, after V lost 0 bases and J lost 5 bases. CDR3 length: 16 residues. The germline V gene encodes CDR1 SEHNR and CDR2 FQNEAQ (reference sequence). CDR3 sequence: CASSLANRGWFDEQYF. The CDR3 DNA reads as TGTGCCAGCAGCTTAGCCAACAGGGGTTGGTTCGACGAGCAGTACTTC.

The V gene is TRBV10-3, the J gene TRBJ1-5; D is unresolved. V was cut by 11 bases and J by 0 bases, with 11 bases left in between. CDR3 length equals 13 residues. Per germline, CDR1 ENHRY and CDR2 SYGVKD. The CDR3 region is CAVHSYSNQPQHF. The CDR3 DNA reads TGTGCCGTTCATTCTTATAGCAATCAGCCCCAGCATTTT.

The sample holds many counts of this clonotype. The chain couples TRBV7-2 to TRBJ2-7; TRBD1 matches at 12 bases. Looked up from germline, CDR1 is SGHTA and CDR2 is FQGNSA. There are 17 residues in the CDR3. With V trimmed by 5 bases and J by 5 bases, 13 bases remained unmatched. The CDR3 here is CASSLSPGTGGKNEQYF. The CDR3 DNA reads as TGTGCCAGCAGCCTATCTCCCGGGACAGGGGGCAAGAACGAGCAGTACTTC.

The chain uses TRBV5-1 and TRBJ2-7; D possibly corresponds to TRBD2 (5 bases). Germline loops: CDR1 SGHRS, CDR2 YFSETQ. V gave up 6 bases and J gave up 2 bases, with 21 bases separating them. The CDR3 contains 16 residues. The CDR3 DNA sequence: TGCGCCAGCACAGAAAACGGGCTTGGACTTACCTACGAGCAGTACTTC. Amino acid sequence: CASTENGLGLTYEQYF. The entire variable domain, with the rest obtained from reference TRBV5-1 and TRBJ2-7, is as follows: KAGVTQTPRYLIKTRGQQVTLSCSPISGHRSVSWYQQTPGQGLQFLFEYFSETQRNKGNFPGRFSGRQFSNSRSEMNVSTLELGDSALYLCASTENGLGLTYEQYFGPGTRLTVT.

This clonotype was counted between two and nine times. The chain is built from TRBV3-1 and TRBJ2-7; 10 nucleotides align to TRBD2. Per germline, CDR1 LGHDT and CDR2 YNNKEL (reference sequence). With V trimmed by 3 bases and J by 0 bases, 2 bases remained unmatched. This CDR3 has 15 amino acids. The CDR3 DNA sequence: TGTGCCAGCAGCCACAGCGGGAGGGCCTCCTACGAGCAGTACTTC. Translation gives CASSHSGRASYEQYF.

This clonotype has more than one count but fewer than ten. V is TRBV7-9 and J is TRBJ2-7; possible D gene TRBD2, 6 bases. The CDR3 length is 16 residues. The germline V gene encodes CDR1 SEHNR and CDR2 FQNEAQ (reference sequence). Deletions cut 2 bases from V and 2 bases from J, with 16 bases between. The CDR3 DNA follows: TGTGCCAGCAGCTTACCCAGACTAGGAAGACCCTACGAGCAGTACTTC. This codes for CASSLPRLGRPYEQYF.

This clonotype has ten or more counts. This chain links TRBV12-3 or TRBV12-4 with TRBJ1-2; possibly TRBD1 for D (6 bases). V was pared by 5 bases and J by 2 bases, with 12 bases between. The CDR3 sequence is 14 residues long. The CDR3 protein is CASSVNRANYGYTF. CDR3 nucleotides: TGTGCCAGCAGTGTAAACAGGGCCAACTATGGCTACACCTTC.

This clonotype came up many times. This rearrangement joins TRBV15 to TRBJ2-7; 8 bases map to TRBD1. CDR1 and CDR2 from the germline V gene are LNHNV and YYDKDF (reference sequence). The CDR3 has 17 residues. V was clipped by 2 bases and J by 0 bases; unmatched bases: 9. CDR3 protein: CATSRSFGQGSSYEQYF. The CDR3 DNA follows: TGTGCCACCAGCAGATCCTTCGGACAGGGTAGCTCCTACGAGCAGTACTTC.

This clonotype was seen repeatedly, ten times or more. This chain connects TRBV28 to TRBJ1-5; D remains unclear. CDR1 and CDR2 from the germline V gene are MDHEN and SYDVKM. The CDR3 extends over 14 amino acids. Deletions cut 2 bases from V and 0 bases from J, with 5 bases between. This CDR3 reads CASSLVYSNQPQHF. The CDR3, as DNA: TGTGCCAGCAGTTTAGTGTATAGCAATCAGCCCCAGCATTTT.

The rearrangement joins TRBV19 to TRBJ2-2; the D is unclear. V gave up 1 base and J gave up 4 bases, with 10 bases separating them. Germline values: CDR1 LNHDA, CDR2 SQIVND (reference sequence). The CDR3 has 15 residues. CDR3 protein: CASSIVGISTGELFF. The CDR3 DNA is TGTGCCAGTAGTATAGTAGGGATCTCCACCGGGGAGCTGTTTTTT.

This clonotype came up a few times. The V call is TRBV28, the J call TRBJ1-1; D gene uncertain. The ends were cut back, 6 bases at V and 0 bases at J, with 17 bases in the middle. This CDR3 is built from 16 residues. Germline V lookup: CDR1 MDHEN, CDR2 SYDVKM. This chain's CDR3 is CASSPGRGQVNTEAFF. The CDR3 region has the DNA TGTGCCAGCAGCCCGGGGAGAGGTCAGGTGAACACTGAAGCTTTCTTT.

This clonotype was counted many times. The genes are TRBV2 and TRBJ2-5; no definite D call. The V and J ends lost 5 bases and 3 bases respectively, with 10 bases between them. Looked up from germline, CDR1 is SNHLY and CDR2 is FYNNEI. The CDR3 is 13 amino acids. CDR3 loop: CASSFFEKETQYF. For the CDR3, the DNA is TGTGCCAGCAGTTTTTTCGAGAAAGAGACCCAGTACTTC.

The V call is TRBV19, the J call TRBJ1-3, with D possibly being TRBD1 (5 bases). Trimming removed 7 bases at V and 0 bases at J, with 16 bases between. CDR1 LNHDA and CDR2 SQIVND come from the germline V gene (reference sequence). The CDR3 is made up of 16 amino acids. CDR3 sequence: CASNGASRRSGNTIYF. In DNA, the CDR3 is TGTGCCAGTAATGGGGCCAGCCGGCGCTCTGGAAACACCATATATTTT.

This clonotype appeared many times. The chain combines TRBV28 with TRBJ1-2; TRBD1 is a possible D gene (6 bases). This CDR3 has 16 amino acids. Germline lookup yields CDR1 MDHEN and CDR2 SYDVKM. Deletions cut 6 bases from V and 3 bases from J, with 20 bases between. DNA for the CDR3: TGTGCCAGCAGATCGGACGGCAGGGGTAGGGACTATGGCTACACCTTC. Translated: CASRSDGRGRDYGYTF.

This clonotype was recorded at least ten times. The chain uses TRBV2 and TRBJ1-1; D might be TRBD1 (5 bases). Trimming removed 4 bases at V and 3 bases at J, with 6 bases between. The germline V gene encodes CDR1 SNHLY and CDR2 FYNNEI. This CDR3 is built from 12 residues. The CDR3 loop reads CASSVGDTEAFF. CDR3 nucleotide sequence: TGTGCCAGCAGTGTGGGGGACACTGAAGCTTTCTTT.

CDR3 DNA sequence: TGTGCCAGCAGTGACAGATTAGCATACACCGGGGAGCTGTTTTTT. Amino acid sequence: CASSDRLAYTGELFF. V gene TRBV7-2 combines with J gene TRBJ2-2, with a weak D call TRBD1 (5 bases). CDR3 length: 15 amino acids. CDR1 SGHTA and CDR2 FQGNSA come from the germline V gene. Trimming took off 6 bases at V and 3 bases at J, with 14 bases between the two ends. The whole variable domain, filled in from reference TRBV7-2 and TRBJ2-2, reads GAGVSQSPSNKVTEKGKDVELRCDPISGHTALYWYRQSLGQGLEFLIYFQGNSAPDKSGLPSDRFSAERTGGSVSTLTIQRTQQEDSAVYLCASSDRLAYTGELFFGEGSRLTVL.

The table lists this clonotype with many counts. The V and J genes are TRBV28 and TRBJ2-6; 9 nucleotides align to TRBD2. The length of the CDR3 is 18 residues. Germline V CDR1 and CDR2: MDHEN, SYDVKM. V shed 3 bases and J 0 bases; nucleotides not matched to a gene: 6. The chain's CDR3 is CASSFRGRGTSGANVLTF. Written as DNA, the CDR3 is TGTGCCAGCAGTTTCCGCGGGAGGGGTACCTCTGGGGCCAACGTCCTGACTTTC.

As regards this clonotype: A read error may explain this, as a much larger clone is one base away. This CDR3 is CASKPTEGGLSYEQYF. The DNA for the CDR3 is TGTGCCAGCAAACCCACCGAGGGCGGTCTTTCCTACGAGCAGTACTTC. V usage is TRBV2 and J usage is TRBJ2-7; TRBD2 might be the D (5 bases). Germline V gene data show CDR1 as SNHLY and CDR2 as FYNNEI. With 7 bases removed from V and 1 base from J, the gap between germline ends came to 20 bases. This CDR3 is 16 amino acids long.

This clonotype has a count of ten or more. The chain is built from TRBV12-3 or TRBV12-4 and TRBJ1-5; D is unresolved. V lost 1 base and J lost 9, with 7 bases in between. The CDR3 contains 12 residues. The CDR3 sequence: CASSLVGTPQHF. The CDR3 DNA reads as TGTGCCAGCAGTTTAGTAGGAACGCCCCAGCATTTT.

This clonotype has ten or more counts. The chain couples TRBV28 to TRBJ1-5; no definite D call. The CDR3 length is 11 residues. Deletions cut 4 bases from V and 15 bases from J, with 13 bases between. Germline V gives CDR1 MDHEN, CDR2 SYDVKM. DNA of the CDR3: TGTGCCAGCAGTTCCCCTCGGGATGGGCATTTT. It codes for CASSSPRDGHF.

The chain couples TRBV29-1 to TRBJ1-1; 8 bases match TRBD1. The CDR3 totals 13 residues. The germline V gene encodes CDR1 SQVTM and CDR2 ANQGSEA. V shed 7 bases and J 0 bases; nucleotides not matched to a gene: 4. The CDR3 DNA reads TGCAGCGGCCGACAGGGGATGAACACTGAAGCTTTCTTT. This encodes CSGRQGMNTEAFF.